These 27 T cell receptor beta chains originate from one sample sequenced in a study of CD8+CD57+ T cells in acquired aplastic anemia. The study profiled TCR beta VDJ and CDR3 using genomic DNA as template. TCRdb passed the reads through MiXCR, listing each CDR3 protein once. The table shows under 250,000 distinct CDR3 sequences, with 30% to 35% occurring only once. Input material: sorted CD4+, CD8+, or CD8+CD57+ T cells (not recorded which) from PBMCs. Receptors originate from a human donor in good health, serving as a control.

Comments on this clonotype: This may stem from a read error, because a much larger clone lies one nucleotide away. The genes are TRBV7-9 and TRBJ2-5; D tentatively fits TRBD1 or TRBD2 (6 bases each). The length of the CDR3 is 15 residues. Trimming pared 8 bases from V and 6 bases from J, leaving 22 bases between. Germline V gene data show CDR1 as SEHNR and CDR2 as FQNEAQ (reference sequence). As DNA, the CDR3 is TGTGCCAGCTTAGGAGGCGGGGACAAGAGGAAGACCCAGTACTTC. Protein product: CASLGGGDKRKTQYF.

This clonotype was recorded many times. The CDR3 protein is CASSLAGQGFYEQYF. The CDR3 bases are TGTGCCAGCAGCTTAGCGGGACAGGGGTTTTACGAGCAGTACTTC. This sequence joins TRBV7-8 and TRBJ2-7; 10 bases match TRBD1. V shed 0 bases, J shed 4 bases, and the junction held 3 bases outside the gene matches. Germline V gene lookup returns CDR1 SGHVS and CDR2 FQNEAQ. This CDR3 has 15 amino acids.

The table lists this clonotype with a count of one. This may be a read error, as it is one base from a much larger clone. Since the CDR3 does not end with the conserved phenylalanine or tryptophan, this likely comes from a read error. In DNA, the CDR3 is TGTGCCAGCAGCACCCGGGACAGGGGAGCGGATACGCAGTATTGT. Protein: CASSTRDRGADTQYC. V is TRBV11-2 and J is TRBJ2-3; 10 bases match TRBD1. Per germline, CDR1 SGHAT and CDR2 FQNNGV. After removal of 5 bases from V and 6 bases from J, the junction contained 8 bases not matched to a gene. The CDR3 has 15 residues.

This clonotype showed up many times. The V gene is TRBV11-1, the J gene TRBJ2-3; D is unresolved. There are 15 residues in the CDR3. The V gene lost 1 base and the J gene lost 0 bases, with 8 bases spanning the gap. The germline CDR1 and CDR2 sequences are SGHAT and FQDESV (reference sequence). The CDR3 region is CASSLGADSTDTQYF. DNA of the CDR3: TGTGCCAGCAGCTTAGGGGCGGACAGCACAGATACGCAGTATTTT.

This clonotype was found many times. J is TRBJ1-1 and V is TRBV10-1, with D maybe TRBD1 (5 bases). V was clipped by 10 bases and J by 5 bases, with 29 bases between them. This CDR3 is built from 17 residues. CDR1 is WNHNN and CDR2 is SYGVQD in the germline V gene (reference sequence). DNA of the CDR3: TGCGCCACCATGCCAGATTACAGGCAAATCGCGATGACTGAAGCTTTCTTT. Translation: CATMPDYRQIAMTEAFF.

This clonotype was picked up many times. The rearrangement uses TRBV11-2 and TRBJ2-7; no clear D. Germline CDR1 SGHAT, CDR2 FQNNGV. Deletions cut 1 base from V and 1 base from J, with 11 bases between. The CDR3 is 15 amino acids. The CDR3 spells CASSLAPVASYEQYF. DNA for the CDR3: TGTGCCAGCAGCTTAGCACCCGTAGCTTCCTACGAGCAGTACTTC.

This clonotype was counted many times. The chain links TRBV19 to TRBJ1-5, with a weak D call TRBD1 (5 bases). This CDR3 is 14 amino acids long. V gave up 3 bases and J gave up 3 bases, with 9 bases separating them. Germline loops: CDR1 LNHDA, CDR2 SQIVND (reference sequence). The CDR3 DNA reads TGTGCCAGTAGTATGGGGGGGTTCAATCAGCCCCAGCATTTT. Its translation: CASSMGGFNQPQHF.

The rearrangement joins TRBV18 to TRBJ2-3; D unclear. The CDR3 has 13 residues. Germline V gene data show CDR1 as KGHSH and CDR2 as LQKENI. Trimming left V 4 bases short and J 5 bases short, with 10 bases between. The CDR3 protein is CASSRRQVDTQYF. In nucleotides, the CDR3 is TGTGCCAGCTCACGCCGACAAGTAGATACGCAGTATTTT.

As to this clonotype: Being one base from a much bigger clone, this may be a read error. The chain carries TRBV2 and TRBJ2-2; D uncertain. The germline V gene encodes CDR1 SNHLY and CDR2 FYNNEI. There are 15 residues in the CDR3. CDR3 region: CASSGRVANTWELFF. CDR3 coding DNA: TGTGCCAGCAGCGGTCGCGTCGCGAACACCTGGGAGCTGTTTTTT.

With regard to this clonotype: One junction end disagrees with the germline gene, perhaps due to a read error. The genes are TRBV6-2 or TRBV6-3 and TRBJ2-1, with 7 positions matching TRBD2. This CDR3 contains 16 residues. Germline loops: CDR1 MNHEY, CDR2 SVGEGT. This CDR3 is CASSYAGGSWHNKQFF. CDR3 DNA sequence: TGTGCCAGCAGTTACGCCGGGGGGAGTTGGCACAATAAGCAGTTCTTC.

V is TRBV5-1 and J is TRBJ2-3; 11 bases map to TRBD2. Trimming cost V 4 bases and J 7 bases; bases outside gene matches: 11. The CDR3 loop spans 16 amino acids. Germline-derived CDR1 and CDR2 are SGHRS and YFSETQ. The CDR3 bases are TGCGCCAGCAGCACGACTAGCGGGAAAGATCATAATACGCAGTATTTT. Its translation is CASSTTSGKDHNTQYF.

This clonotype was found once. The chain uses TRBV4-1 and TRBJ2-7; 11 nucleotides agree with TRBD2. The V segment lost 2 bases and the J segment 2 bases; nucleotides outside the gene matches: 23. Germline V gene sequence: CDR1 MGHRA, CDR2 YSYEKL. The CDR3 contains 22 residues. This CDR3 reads CASSQKRNKLAGEMPNAYEQYF. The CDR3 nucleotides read TGCGCCAGCAGCCAAAAGCGTAACAAACTAGCGGGGGAGATGCCGAATGCCTACGAGCAGTACTTC.

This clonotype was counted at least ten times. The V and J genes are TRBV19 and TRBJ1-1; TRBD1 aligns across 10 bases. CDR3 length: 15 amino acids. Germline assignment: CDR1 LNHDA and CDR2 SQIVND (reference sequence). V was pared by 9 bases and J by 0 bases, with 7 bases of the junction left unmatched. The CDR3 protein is CASHGTGVMNTEAFF. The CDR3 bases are TGTGCCAGCCACGGGACAGGGGTTATGAACACTGAAGCTTTCTTT. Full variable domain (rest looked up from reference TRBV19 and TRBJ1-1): DGGITQSPKYLFRKEGQNVTLSCEQNLNHDAMYWYRQDPGQGLRLIYYSQIVNDFQKGDIAEGYSVSREKKESFPLTVTSAQKNPTAFYLCASHGTGVMNTEAFFGQGTRLTVV.

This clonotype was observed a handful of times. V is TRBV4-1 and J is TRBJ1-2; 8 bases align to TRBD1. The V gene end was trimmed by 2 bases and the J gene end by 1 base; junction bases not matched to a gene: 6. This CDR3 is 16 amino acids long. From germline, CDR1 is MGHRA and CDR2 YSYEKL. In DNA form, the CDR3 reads TGCGCCAGCAGCCAAACTCAGGGGGCTCTTAACTATGGCTACACCTTC. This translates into CASSQTQGALNYGYTF.

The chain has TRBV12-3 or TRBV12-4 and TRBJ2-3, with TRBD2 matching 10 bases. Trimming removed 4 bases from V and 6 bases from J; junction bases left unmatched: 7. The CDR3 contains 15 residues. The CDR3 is CASSSLAGVPDTQYF. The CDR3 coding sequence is TGTGCCAGCAGTTCCCTAGCGGGGGTTCCTGATACGCAGTATTTT.

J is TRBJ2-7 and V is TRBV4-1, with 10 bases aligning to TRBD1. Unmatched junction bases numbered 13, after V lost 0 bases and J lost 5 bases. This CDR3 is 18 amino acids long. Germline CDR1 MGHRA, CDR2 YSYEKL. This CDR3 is CASSQERGLGQGIDEQYF. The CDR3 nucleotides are TGCGCCAGCAGCCAAGAACGAGGGCTGGGACAGGGGATCGACGAGCAGTACTTC.

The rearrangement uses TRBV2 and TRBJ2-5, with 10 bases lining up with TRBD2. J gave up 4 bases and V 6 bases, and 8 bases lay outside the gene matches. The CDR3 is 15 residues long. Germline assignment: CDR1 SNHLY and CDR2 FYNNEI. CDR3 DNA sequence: TGTGCCAGCAGCGTTCCGGGACTAGCGAGAGAGACCCAGTACTTC. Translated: CASSVPGLARETQYF.

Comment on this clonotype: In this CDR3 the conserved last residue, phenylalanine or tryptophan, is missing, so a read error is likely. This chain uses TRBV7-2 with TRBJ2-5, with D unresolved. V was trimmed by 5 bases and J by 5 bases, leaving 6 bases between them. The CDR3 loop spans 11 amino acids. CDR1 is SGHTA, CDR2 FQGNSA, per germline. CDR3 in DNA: TGTGCCAGCAGCATTGGGGAGACCCAGTACCTC. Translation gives CASSIGETQYL.

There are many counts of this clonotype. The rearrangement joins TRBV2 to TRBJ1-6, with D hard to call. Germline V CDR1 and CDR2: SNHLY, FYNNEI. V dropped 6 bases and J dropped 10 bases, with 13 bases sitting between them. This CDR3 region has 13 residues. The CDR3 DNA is TGTGCCAGCAGGGACCTTATTTACTCACCCCTCCACTTT. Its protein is CASRDLIYSPLHF.

The CDR3 DNA is TGTGCCAGCAGACCTAGCGGGGGGGCTCAAGAGACCCAGTACTTC. Translated, it gives CASRPSGGAQETQYF. The V gene is TRBV5-4, the J gene TRBJ2-5, with 12 bases aligning to TRBD2. CDR1 is SGHNT and CDR2 is YYREEE in the germline V gene (reference sequence). With V trimmed by 5 bases and J by 2 bases, 4 bases remained unmatched. The CDR3 length is 15 residues.

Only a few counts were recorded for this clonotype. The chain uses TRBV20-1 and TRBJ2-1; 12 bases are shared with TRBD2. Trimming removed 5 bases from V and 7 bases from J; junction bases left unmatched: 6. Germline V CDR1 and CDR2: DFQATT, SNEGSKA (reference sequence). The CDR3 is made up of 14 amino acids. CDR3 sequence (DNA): TGCAGTGCTGTCCCGGGACTAGCGGGTAATGAGCAGTTCTTC. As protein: CSAVPGLAGNEQFF.

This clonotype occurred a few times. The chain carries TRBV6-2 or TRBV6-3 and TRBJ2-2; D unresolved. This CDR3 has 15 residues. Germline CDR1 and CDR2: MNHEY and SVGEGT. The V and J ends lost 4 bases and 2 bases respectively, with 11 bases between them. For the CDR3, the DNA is TGTGCCAGCAGTTCGCCTCGAGTCAACACCGGGGAGCTGTTTTTT. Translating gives CASSSPRVNTGELFF.

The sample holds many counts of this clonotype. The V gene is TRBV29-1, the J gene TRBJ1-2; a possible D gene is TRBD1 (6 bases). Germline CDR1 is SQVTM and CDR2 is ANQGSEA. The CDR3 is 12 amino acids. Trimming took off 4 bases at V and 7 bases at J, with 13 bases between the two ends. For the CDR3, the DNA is TGCAGCGTTGTGGGGGCTGCAGGTGGCTACACCTTC. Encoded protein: CSVVGAAGGYTF.

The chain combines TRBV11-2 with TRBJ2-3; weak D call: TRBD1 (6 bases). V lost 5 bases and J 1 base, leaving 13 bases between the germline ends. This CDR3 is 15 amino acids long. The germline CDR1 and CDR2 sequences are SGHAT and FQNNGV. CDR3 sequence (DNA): TGTGCCAGCAGCCCGCGTGGGGGCGGCACAGATACGCAGTATTTT. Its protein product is CASSPRGGGTDTQYF.

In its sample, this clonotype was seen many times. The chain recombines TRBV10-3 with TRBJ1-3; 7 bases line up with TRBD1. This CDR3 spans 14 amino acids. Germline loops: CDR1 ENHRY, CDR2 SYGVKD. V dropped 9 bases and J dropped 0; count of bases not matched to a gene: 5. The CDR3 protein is CAIARGLSGNTIYF. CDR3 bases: TGTGCCATAGCGAGGGGGCTCTCTGGAAACACCATATATTTT.

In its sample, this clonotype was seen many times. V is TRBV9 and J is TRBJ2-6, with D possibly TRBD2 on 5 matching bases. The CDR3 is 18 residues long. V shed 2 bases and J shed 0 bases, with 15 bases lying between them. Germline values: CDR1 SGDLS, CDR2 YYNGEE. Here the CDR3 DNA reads TGTGCCAGCAGCGTCATGACGGGAACCATCTCTGGGGCCAACGTCCTGACTTTC. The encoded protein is CASSVMTGTISGANVLTF. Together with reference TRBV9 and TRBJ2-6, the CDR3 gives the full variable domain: DSGVTQTPKHLITATGQRVTLRCSPRSGDLSVYWYQQSLDQGLQFLIQYYNGEERAKGNILERFSAQQFPDLHSELNLSSLELGDSALYFCASSVMTGTISGANVLTFGAGSRLTVL.

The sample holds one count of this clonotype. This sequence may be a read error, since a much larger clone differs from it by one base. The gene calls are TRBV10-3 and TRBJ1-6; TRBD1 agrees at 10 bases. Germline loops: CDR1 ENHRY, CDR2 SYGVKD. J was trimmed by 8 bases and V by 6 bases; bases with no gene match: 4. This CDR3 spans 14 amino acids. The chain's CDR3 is CAIRRTGGDSPLHF. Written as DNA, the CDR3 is TGTGCCATCAGGCGGACAGGGGGAGATTCACCCCTCCACTTT.